One and the same sample provided the 8 T cell receptor beta chains below, sequenced in a study of T-cell reconstitution after alpha-beta-depleted transplantation in children. Unique molecular identifiers were incorporated during preparation of the TCRbeta library. TCRdb called the PCR reads again in MiXCR, with one record for every CDR3 protein. The table records approximately 210,000 distinct CDR3 sequences, over 15% of them present only once. Sequenced here: PBMCs, mostly from graft donor cells, sampled 360 days after TCRalphabeta/CD19-depleted stem cell transplant. The receptors were gathered from a male patient aged 2 to 10 who had a stem cell transplant for acute lymphoblastic leukemia, so the T cells may come from the graft donor.

V usage is TRBV12-3 or TRBV12-4 and J usage is TRBJ2-3; D is possibly TRBD2 (7 bases). V was clipped by 7 bases and J by 2 bases, with 16 bases between them. The CDR3 spans 15 residues. As DNA, the CDR3 is TGTGCCAGCACCCCATCGGGGGGCGTCACAGATACGCAGTATTTT. This sequence encodes CASTPSGGVTDTQYF.

This clonotype was seen a handful of times. The chain recombines TRBV24-1 with TRBJ2-1; TRBD2 matches 8 bases. CDR3 size: 16 residues. Germline CDR1 reads KGHDR; CDR2 reads SFDVKD. V shed 4 bases, J shed 10 bases, and the junction held 14 bases outside the gene matches. This CDR3 reads CATSDTGTRAGREQFF. CDR3 DNA: TGTGCCACCAGTGACACCGGGACTAGGGCGGGTAGGGAGCAGTTCTTC.

This clonotype has a count of ten or more. CDR3 nucleotide sequence: TGTGCCAGCAGTTTGTCCGGGAGCAACTATGGCTACACCTTC. Protein: CASSLSGSNYGYTF. The genes are TRBV28 and TRBJ1-2; D uncertain. The CDR3 sequence is 14 residues long. Between the trimmed V and J ends, which lost 3 bases and 2 bases, there was a span of 10 bases. CDR1 and CDR2 from the germline V gene are MDHEN and SYDVKM.

V gene TRBV7-6 combines with J gene TRBJ2-5, with D perhaps matching TRBD1 (5 bases). Trimming stripped 5 bases from V and 3 bases from J, with 10 bases between. The CDR3 is 13 amino acids. CDR1 is SGHVS, CDR2 FNYEAQ, per germline. The chain's CDR3 is CASSGQGKETQYF. As DNA, the CDR3 is TGTGCCAGCAGCGGGCAGGGAAAAGAGACCCAGTACTTC.

This chain links TRBV18 with TRBJ2-1; no clear D. V shed 3 bases and J shed 9 bases, with 9 bases lying between them. CDR1 is KGHSH, CDR2 LQKENI, per germline. The CDR3 covers 12 residues. The CDR3 here is CASSPTVGEQFF. The CDR3, as DNA: TGTGCCAGCTCACCGACCGTGGGTGAGCAGTTCTTC.

Ten or more counts support this clonotype. This rearrangement joins TRBV24-1 to TRBJ1-5; D not certain. V was shortened by 4 bases and J by 5 bases, with 8 bases between the two germline ends. The CDR3 runs 13 residues. Germline lookup yields CDR1 KGHDR and CDR2 SFDVKD. Here the CDR3 reads CATSDPSYQPQHF. The CDR3 DNA sequence: TGTGCCACCAGTGACCCATCCTATCAGCCCCAGCATTTT.

The CDR3 DNA sequence: TGCAGTGCTGCCGAACAGGGCCTACTAAGCGAGCAGTACTTC. It specifies CSAAEQGLLSEQYF. V gene TRBV20-1 combines with J gene TRBJ2-7, with D possibly being TRBD1 (6 bases). The CDR3 sequence is 14 residues long. Deletions cut 5 bases from V and 6 bases from J, with 20 bases between. Germline V lookup: CDR1 DFQATT, CDR2 SNEGSKA (reference sequence).

The V gene is TRBV15, the J gene TRBJ2-1, with D perhaps matching TRBD1 (6 bases). The CDR3 extends over 16 amino acids. Between the trimmed V and J ends, which lost 5 bases and 5 bases, there was a span of 19 bases. From germline, CDR1 is LNHNV and CDR2 YYDKDF (reference sequence). CDR3 nucleotides: TGTGCCACCAGCTTAAATATCGGGACACCTAACAATGAGCAGTTCTTC. Translating it yields CATSLNIGTPNNEQFF.